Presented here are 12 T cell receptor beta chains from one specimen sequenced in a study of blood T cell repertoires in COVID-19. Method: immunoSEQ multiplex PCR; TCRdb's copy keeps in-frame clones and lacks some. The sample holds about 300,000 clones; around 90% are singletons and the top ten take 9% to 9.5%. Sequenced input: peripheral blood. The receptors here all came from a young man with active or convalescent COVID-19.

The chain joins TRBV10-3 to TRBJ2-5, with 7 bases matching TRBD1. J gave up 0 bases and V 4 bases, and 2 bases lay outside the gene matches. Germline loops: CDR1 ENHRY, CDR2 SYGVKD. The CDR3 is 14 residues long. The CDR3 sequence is CAISATGNQETQYF. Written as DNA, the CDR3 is TGTGCCATCAGTGCGACAGGGAACCAAGAGACCCAGTACTTC.

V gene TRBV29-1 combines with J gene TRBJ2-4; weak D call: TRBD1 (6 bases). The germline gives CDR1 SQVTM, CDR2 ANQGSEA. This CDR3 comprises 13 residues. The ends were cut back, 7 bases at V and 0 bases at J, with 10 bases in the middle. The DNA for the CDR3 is TGCAGCGGACAGGCCTTAGCCAAAAACATTCAGTACTTC. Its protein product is CSGQALAKNIQYF.

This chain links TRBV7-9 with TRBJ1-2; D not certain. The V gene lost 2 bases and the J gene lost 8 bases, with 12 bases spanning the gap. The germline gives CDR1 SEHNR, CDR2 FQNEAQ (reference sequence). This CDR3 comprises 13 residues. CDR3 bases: TGTGCCAGCAGCTTATCGGGGAAGAGAGGCTACACCTTC. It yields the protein CASSLSGKRGYTF.

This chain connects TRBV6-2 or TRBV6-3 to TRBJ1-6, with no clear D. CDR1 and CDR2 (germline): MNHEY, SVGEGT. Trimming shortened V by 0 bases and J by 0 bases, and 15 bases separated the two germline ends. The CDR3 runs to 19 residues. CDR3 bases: TGTGCCAGCAGTTACTCGACCTTCACGTACAGCTCCTATAATTCACCCCTCCACTTT. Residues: CASSYSTFTYSSYNSPLHF.

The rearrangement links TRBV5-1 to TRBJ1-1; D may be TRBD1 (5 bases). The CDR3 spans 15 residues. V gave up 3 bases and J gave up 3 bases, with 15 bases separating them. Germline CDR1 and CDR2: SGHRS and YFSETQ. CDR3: CASSWGRAGDTEAFF. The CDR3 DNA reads TGCGCCAGCAGCTGGGGTAGGGCGGGGGACACTGAAGCTTTCTTT. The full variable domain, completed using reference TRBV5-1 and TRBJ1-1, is KAGVTQTPRYLIKTRGQQVTLSCSPISGHRSVSWYQQTPGQGLQFLFEYFSETQRNKGNFPGRFSGRQFSNSRSEMNVSTLELGDSALYLCASSWGRAGDTEAFFGQGTRLTVV.

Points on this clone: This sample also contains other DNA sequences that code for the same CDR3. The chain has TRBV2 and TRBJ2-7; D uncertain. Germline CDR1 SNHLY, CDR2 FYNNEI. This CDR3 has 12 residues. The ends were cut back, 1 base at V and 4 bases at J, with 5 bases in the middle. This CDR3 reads CASSEGPYEQYF. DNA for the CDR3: TGTGCCAGCAGTGAAGGGCCTTACGAGCAGTACTTC.

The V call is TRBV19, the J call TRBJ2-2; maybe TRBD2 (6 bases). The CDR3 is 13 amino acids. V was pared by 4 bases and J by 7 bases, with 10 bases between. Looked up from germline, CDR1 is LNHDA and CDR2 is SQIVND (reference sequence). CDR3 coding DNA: TGTGCCAGTAGTACGGGGGTTCACGGGGAGCTGTTTTTT. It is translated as CASSTGVHGELFF.

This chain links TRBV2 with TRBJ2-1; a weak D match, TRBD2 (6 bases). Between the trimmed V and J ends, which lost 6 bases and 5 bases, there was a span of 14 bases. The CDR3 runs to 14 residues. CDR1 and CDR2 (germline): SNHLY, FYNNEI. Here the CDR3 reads CASSAGRTNNEQFF. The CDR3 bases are TGTGCCAGCAGCGCGGGACGCACAAACAATGAGCAGTTCTTC.

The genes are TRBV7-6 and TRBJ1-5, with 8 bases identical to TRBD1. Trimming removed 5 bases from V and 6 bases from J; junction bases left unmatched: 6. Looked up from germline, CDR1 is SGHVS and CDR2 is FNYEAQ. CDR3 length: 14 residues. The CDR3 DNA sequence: TGTGCCAGCAGCCCAGACAGGGGCTTTCAGCCCCAGCATTTT. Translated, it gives CASSPDRGFQPQHF. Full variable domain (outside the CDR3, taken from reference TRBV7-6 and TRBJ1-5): GAGVSQSPRYKVTKRGQDVALRCDPISGHVSLYWYRQALGQGPEFLTYFNYEAQQDKSGLPNDRFSAERPEGSISTLTIQRTEQRDSAMYRCASSPDRGFQPQHFGDGTRLSIL.

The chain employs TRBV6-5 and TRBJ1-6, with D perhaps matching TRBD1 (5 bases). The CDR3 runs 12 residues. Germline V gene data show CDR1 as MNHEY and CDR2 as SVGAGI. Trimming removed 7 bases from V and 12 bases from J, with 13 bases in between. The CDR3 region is CASMGQGRPLHF. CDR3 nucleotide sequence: TGTGCCAGCATGGGGCAGGGTCGACCCCTCCACTTT.

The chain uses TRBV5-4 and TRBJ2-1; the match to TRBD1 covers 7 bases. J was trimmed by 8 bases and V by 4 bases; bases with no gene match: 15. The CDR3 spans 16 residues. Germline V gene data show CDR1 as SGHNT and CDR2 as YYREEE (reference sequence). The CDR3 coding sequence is TGTGCCAGCAGCAGAGCGACAGGGTCATCTTTCGATGAGCAGTTCTTC. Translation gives CASSRATGSSFDEQFF.

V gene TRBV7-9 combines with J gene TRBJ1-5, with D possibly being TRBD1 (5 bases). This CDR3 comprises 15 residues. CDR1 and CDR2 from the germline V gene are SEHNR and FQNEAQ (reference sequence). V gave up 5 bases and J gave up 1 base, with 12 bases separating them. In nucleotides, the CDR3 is TGTGCCAGCAGCGCTAATCAGGGAAGCAATCAGCCCCAGCATTTT. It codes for CASSANQGSNQPQHF. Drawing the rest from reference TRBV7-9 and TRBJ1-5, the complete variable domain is DTGVSQNPRHKITKRGQNVTFRCDPISEHNRLYWYRQTLGQGPEFLTYFQNEAQLEKSRLLSDRFSAERPKGSFSTLEIQRTEQGDSAMYLCASSANQGSNQPQHFGDGTRLSIL.